One and the same sample provided the 22 T cell receptor beta chains below, sequenced in a study of post-analysis software for immune sequencing data. Study conclusions and caveats: Higher frequency in patients than in controls was seen for 5 or 6 TRBV segments, with TRBV5-6, TRBV5-1 and TRBV20-1 among them.

The library was made from cDNA and included unique molecular identifiers. One entry per CDR3 protein results from TCRdb running MiXCR on the PCR reads. The repertoire includes roughly 730,000 distinct CDR3 sequences, just under 30% of them detected once, and roughly 0.57% sits in the top ten. These receptors lack a known antigen. Sequencing input: blood. Source of these receptors: a girl aged 5 to 17 with multiple sclerosis.

The sample holds many counts of this clonotype. This chain connects TRBV9 to TRBJ2-3, with D possibly TRBD2 on 8 matching bases. The V end was cut by 6 bases, the J end by 4 bases, with 12 bases between. Germline V gene data show CDR1 as SGDLS and CDR2 as YYNGEE. This CDR3 has 13 amino acids. The CDR3 loop reads CASNSGTADTQYF. DNA of the CDR3: TGTGCCAGCAATAGCGGGACAGCAGATACGCAGTATTTT.

V gene TRBV27 combines with J gene TRBJ1-2; D uncertain. The CDR3 runs 13 residues. V lost 6 bases to trimming and J lost 7 bases, with 15 bases between them. Germline CDR1 and CDR2: MNHEY and SMNVEV (reference sequence). The DNA for the CDR3 is TGTGCCAGCAGCACTTCCGGCGTTGTTGGCTACACCTTC. This encodes CASSTSGVVGYTF.

The V call is TRBV20-1, the J call TRBJ2-7, with a possible D match to TRBD2 (6 bases). The germline V gene has CDR1 DFQATT and CDR2 SNEGSKA (reference sequence). CDR3 length equals 16 residues. The germline V and J ends were trimmed by 0 bases and 0 bases, with 15 bases remaining between them. CDR3 region: CSARDINSGASYEQYF. The CDR3 region has the DNA TGCAGTGCTAGAGATATAAATAGCGGAGCCTCCTACGAGCAGTACTTC.

This clonotype was seen a few times. The CDR3 reads CASSQGGPEETQYF. The DNA for the CDR3 is TGTGCCAGCAGCCAAGGGGGGCCCGAAGAGACCCAGTACTTC. The V call is TRBV4-2, the J call TRBJ2-5; perhaps TRBD1 as D (6 bases). Germline CDR1 is LGHNA and CDR2 is YNFKEQ. Trimming stripped 1 base from V and 3 bases from J, with 9 bases between. This CDR3 has 14 residues.

Only a few counts were recorded for this clonotype. V is TRBV6-6 and J is TRBJ2-5; the D gene is possibly TRBD2 (5 bases). This CDR3 region has 14 residues. CDR1 and CDR2 from the germline V gene are MNHNY and SVGAGI (reference sequence). The V and J ends lost 6 bases and 9 bases respectively, with 20 bases between them. The CDR3 DNA reads TGTGCCAGCAGGGCCCCGGGGTCTATAGATCCCCAGTACTTC. Translating it yields CASRAPGSIDPQYF.

This clonotype showed up just a few times. This chain uses TRBV18 with TRBJ1-2; D is undetermined. This CDR3 spans 13 amino acids. The V gene lost 3 bases and the J gene lost 8 bases, with 13 bases spanning the gap. Germline loops: CDR1 KGHSH, CDR2 LQKENI. CDR3 region: CASSPVAASGYTF. CDR3 DNA: TGTGCCAGCTCACCTGTGGCAGCGTCAGGCTACACCTTC.

This clonotype was seen more than once but under ten times. The chain is built from TRBV4-1 and TRBJ1-4, with 11 nucleotides matching TRBD1. This CDR3 contains 15 residues. Germline lookup yields CDR1 MGHRA and CDR2 YSYEKL. V lost 0 bases, J lost 8 bases, and 2 bases stayed unmatched. The CDR3 region has the DNA TGCGCCAGCAGCCAAGAGGGGGACAGGGGGGAAAAACTGTTTTTT. Its translation: CASSQEGDRGEKLFF.

This clonotype showed up just a few times. The V gene is TRBV5-5, the J gene TRBJ2-3; D is perhaps TRBD1 or TRBD2 (7 bases each). CDR3 length equals 16 residues. Germline CDR1 and CDR2: SGHKS and YYEKEE (reference sequence). V was cut by 4 bases and J by 3 bases, with 18 bases left in between. CDR3 nucleotides: TGTGCCAGCAGCCGACAGGGTGGGAGGGTGACAGATACGCAGTATTTT. Translation: CASSRQGGRVTDTQYF.

The chain joins TRBV3-1 to TRBJ1-6; no clear D gene. V lost 4 bases to trimming and J lost 6 bases, with 16 bases between them. The germline CDR1 and CDR2 sequences are LGHDT and YNNKEL (reference sequence). CDR3 length: 16 amino acids. The CDR3 DNA is TGTGCCAGCAGCCCCCTAGCCTTTGGATTTAATTCACCCCTCCACTTT. Its protein product is CASSPLAFGFNSPLHF.

V usage is TRBV6-5 and J usage is TRBJ2-5; D not resolved. V was cut by 7 bases and J by 3 bases, with 6 bases left in between. This CDR3 has 11 amino acids. CDR1 and CDR2 from the germline V gene are MNHEY and SVGAGI. This CDR3 reads CASTDEETQYF. The CDR3, as DNA: TGTGCCAGCACCGATGAAGAGACCCAGTACTTC.

The gene calls are TRBV28 and TRBJ2-1, with a possible D match to TRBD2 (5 bases). The CDR3 is 15 residues long. V was cut by 6 bases and J by 7 bases, with 19 bases left in between. Looked up from germline, CDR1 is MDHEN and CDR2 is SYDVKM. In nucleotides, the CDR3 is TGTGCCAGCAGCCCGCCGGTCGGGGAGAAGAATGAGCAGTTCTTC. Its translation: CASSPPVGEKNEQFF.

This chain uses TRBV6-5 with TRBJ2-5; a weak D match, TRBD1 (6 bases). V lost 5 bases and J 6 bases, leaving 16 bases between the germline ends. From germline, CDR1 is MNHEY and CDR2 SVGAGI. CDR3 length equals 14 residues. The CDR3 spells CASSDYQGRKTQYF. The CDR3 region has the DNA TGTGCCAGCAGTGACTACCAGGGGAGAAAGACCCAGTACTTC.

The gene calls are TRBV5-6 and TRBJ2-5; D is perhaps TRBD2 (6 bases). Germline CDR1 SGHDT, CDR2 YYEEEE. The V and J ends lost 4 bases and 2 bases respectively, with 18 bases between them. CDR3 length: 16 residues. As DNA, the CDR3 is TGTGCCAGCAGCCCGGTACTCGCTAGCGCACAAGAGACCCAGTACTTC. It yields the protein CASSPVLASAQETQYF.

This clonotype was seen only a few times. The rearrangement joins TRBV4-2 to TRBJ1-4; D perhaps matches TRBD1 (5 bases). This CDR3 is 14 amino acids long. CDR1 LGHNA and CDR2 YNFKEQ come from the germline V gene. The V gene lost 0 bases and the J gene lost 8 bases, with 10 bases spanning the gap. The DNA for the CDR3 is TGTGCCAGCAGCCAAGATGGGGGAGCCGAAAAACTGTTTTTT. It codes for CASSQDGGAEKLFF.

The CDR3 DNA reads TGCGCCAGCAGCCAAGAAAGCCTTGTCGGGACGGTCCCTACCCATGGCTACACCTTC. It translates to CASSQESLVGTVPTHGYTF. The chain links TRBV4-3 to TRBJ1-2; weak D call: TRBD1 (5 bases). CDR1 is LGHNA and CDR2 is YSLEER in the germline V gene. CDR3 size: 19 residues. V dropped 0 bases and J dropped 6 bases, with 26 bases sitting between them.

There are a few counts of this clonotype. The chain combines TRBV15 with TRBJ2-5; D possibly corresponds to TRBD2 (7 bases). The V gene's germline CDR1 is LNHNV and CDR2 YYDKDF (reference sequence). The V end lost 2 bases, the J end lost 7 bases, and 17 bases lay between the germline ends. The CDR3 extends over 15 amino acids. This CDR3 is CATSRRGGPGVTQYF. CDR3 nucleotide sequence: TGTGCCACCAGCAGAAGGGGGGGCCCCGGGGTGACCCAGTACTTC.

The rearrangement uses TRBV20-1 and TRBJ1-2; D gene uncertain. V lost 5 bases and J lost 7, with 11 bases in between. The germline V gene has CDR1 DFQATT and CDR2 SNEGSKA (reference sequence). This CDR3 comprises 11 residues. The CDR3 is CSAGGEGGYTF. The CDR3 DNA follows: TGCAGTGCTGGTGGGGAGGGTGGCTACACCTTC.

In this sample, this clonotype turned up a few times. The chain links TRBV4-1 to TRBJ1-2; D is unresolved. The V and J ends lost 0 bases and 4 bases respectively, with 9 bases between them. CDR3 size: 14 residues. Germline CDR1 and CDR2: MGHRA and YSYEKL. CDR3 sequence reads: CASSQDWVAYGYTF. CDR3 bases: TGCGCCAGCAGCCAAGATTGGGTAGCCTATGGCTACACCTTC.

The genes are TRBV10-3 and TRBJ1-5; 8 bases map to TRBD1. This CDR3 is built from 15 residues. V trimming: 5 bases; J trimming: 7 bases; junction bases outside the gene matches: 10. Germline lookup yields CDR1 ENHRY and CDR2 SYGVKD. The CDR3 coding sequence is TGTGCCATCAGTATGGAACAGGGGGAGAGACAGCCCCAGCATTTT. Protein sequence: CAISMEQGERQPQHF.

The chain combines TRBV18 with TRBJ1-4; D call uncertain. From germline, CDR1 is KGHSH and CDR2 LQKENI. V dropped 4 bases and J dropped 5 bases, with 5 bases sitting between them. The length of the CDR3 is 12 residues. CDR3 in DNA: TGTGCCAGCTCACTAAAAAATGAAAAACTGTTTTTT. Protein: CASSLKNEKLFF.

The chain has TRBV12-3 or TRBV12-4 and TRBJ2-3; TRBD2 matches at 11 bases. The trim removed 4 bases at V and 5 bases at J, leaving 11 bases unmatched. The CDR3 runs to 17 residues. CDR3 loop: CASSSKIAGGAGDTQYF. CDR3 DNA: TGTGCCAGCAGTTCTAAGATAGCGGGGGGGGCAGGAGATACGCAGTATTTT.

This clonotype has a handful of counts. The chain uses TRBV28 and TRBJ2-4; D not certain. CDR1 and CDR2 (germline): MDHEN, SYDVKM. Trimming pared 5 bases from V and 3 bases from J, leaving 17 bases between. The CDR3 sequence is 16 residues long. The CDR3 nucleotides are TGTGCCAGCAGTCCCTTTCTAGGGCTTAGCAAAAACATTCAGTACTTC. Its translation: CASSPFLGLSKNIQYF.